This T cell receptor (beta chain) was recorded in a study of CD8 T cells in Susac syndrome. Regarding the study as a whole: It was acknowledged in the study that its TCR sequencing and HLA analysis involved a relatively small number of individuals.

CDR3 length: 14 amino acids. The germline gives CDR1 DFQATT, CDR2 SNEGSKA (reference sequence). Trimming shortened V by 5 bases and J by 6 bases, and 19 bases separated the two germline ends. Healthy donors served as age- and sex-matched controls. Negative isolation yielded the CD8+ and CD4+ T cells, while FACS enriched the TEMRA cells. Details on this clonotype: Its specificity is not known.

When the RNA was reverse transcribed, random hexamers were used with an input of about 0.45 to 1 ug. TCRdb re-called the immunoSEQ multiplex PCR reads through MiXCR, storing one row per CDR3 protein. The table records 120,000 to 150,000 distinct CDR3 sequences, roughly 95% of them present only once. V is TRBV20-1 and J is TRBJ1-2; D is unresolved. The TCR originated in a human donor in good health. Sequencing used CD4+ T cells from PBMCs. The CDR3 protein is CSALVSGRRNGYTF. DNA for the CDR3: TGCAGTGCTTTGGTCTCGGGGAGAAGGAATGGCTACACCTTC.